These 8 T cell receptor beta chains share one sample of origin, sequenced in a study of human T cells and chemical hapten exposure. Time point in this sample: patch test 3, about 24 weeks after DPC sensitization. The treatment was: therapeutic diphenylcyclopropenone sensitization with weekly scalp DPC. RNA extraction used unfractionated whole blood as the source of total RNA. A single record per CDR3 protein comes from TCRdb applying MiXCR to the RACE reads. In the table there are tens of thousands of distinct CDR3 sequences, 8% to 10% of which are singletons. Sequenced here: whole blood, sampled in connection with sensitization to the hapten diphenylcyclopropenone (DPC). These TCRs come from a middle-aged man with alopecia areata. Some clones in this sample may be carry-over from other donors' samples.

This clonotype was recorded at least ten times. The chain employs TRBV20-1 and TRBJ2-2; no definite D call. Germline V gives CDR1 DFQATT, CDR2 SNEGSKA (reference sequence). V lost 6 bases and J lost 7, with 0 bases in between. The CDR3 runs 8 residues. The CDR3 nucleotides read TGCAGTGCCGGGGAGCTGTTTTTT. Its translation: CSAGELFF.

This clonotype was observed a handful of times. V usage is TRBV19 and J usage is TRBJ2-2, with 11 bases aligning to TRBD1. CDR3 length: 16 amino acids. Germline lookup yields CDR1 LNHDA and CDR2 SQIVND (reference sequence). With V trimmed by 9 bases and J by 4 bases, 10 bases remained unmatched. Here the CDR3 reads CASAFLGQGATGELFF. DNA for the CDR3: TGTGCCAGCGCCTTTTTAGGACAGGGGGCCACCGGGGAGCTGTTTTTT.

This clonotype was picked up a small number of times. The chain is built from TRBV29-1 and TRBJ2-1; either TRBD1 or TRBD2 may supply D (6 bases each). Trimming pared 6 bases from V and 8 bases from J, leaving 20 bases between. Germline CDR1 reads SQVTM; CDR2 reads ANQGSEA. This CDR3 is built from 14 residues. The CDR3 DNA sequence: TGCAGCGTGCCTCTGAGGGGGGCAGGCGATGAGCAGTTCTTC. Translation: CSVPLRGAGDEQFF.

The chain joins TRBV10-3 to TRBJ2-4, with D possibly called TRBD1 or TRBD2 (5 bases each). Germline CDR1 is ENHRY and CDR2 is SYGVKD. V was shortened by 2 bases and J by 0 bases, with 14 bases between the two germline ends. The CDR3 spans 17 residues. This CDR3 reads CAISERGEPLAKNIQYF. DNA for the CDR3: TGTGCCATCAGTGAGAGAGGGGAGCCCCTAGCCAAAAACATTCAGTACTTC.

In this sample, this clonotype turned up many times. The chain links TRBV11-2 to TRBJ2-2; D possibly corresponds to TRBD2 (6 bases). The germline CDR1 and CDR2 sequences are SGHAT and FQNNGV. The CDR3 is made up of 15 amino acids. Trimming pared 1 base from V and 2 bases from J, leaving 8 bases between. The CDR3 nucleotides read TGTGCCAGCAGCTTAGGGAGGGTAAACACCGGGGAGCTGTTTTTT. It codes for CASSLGRVNTGELFF. The full variable domain, rest sourced from reference TRBV11-2 and TRBJ2-2, is EAGVAQSPRYKIIEKRQSVAFWCNPISGHATLYWYQQILGQGPKLLIQFQNNGVVDDSQLPKDRFSAERLKGVDSTLKIQPAKLEDSAVYLCASSLGRVNTGELFFGEGSRLTVL.

This clonotype has ten or more counts. The genes are TRBV28 and TRBJ2-3, with D possibly TRBD1 on 6 matching bases. Germline V gene data show CDR1 as MDHEN and CDR2 as SYDVKM. The CDR3 has 13 amino acids. With 7 bases removed from V and 0 bases from J, the gap between germline ends came to 8 bases. The CDR3 nucleotides read TGTGCCAGCAAGGACAGCAGCACAGATACGCAGTATTTT. This gives the protein CASKDSSTDTQYF.

This clonotype was counted a few times. The genes are TRBV28 and TRBJ2-7, with 9 bases identical to TRBD2. CDR1 and CDR2 from the germline V gene are MDHEN and SYDVKM. This CDR3 comprises 15 residues. The V segment lost 5 bases and the J segment 2 bases; nucleotides outside the gene matches: 7. CDR3 residues: CASSPPTSGAYEQYF. CDR3 DNA sequence: TGTGCCAGCAGTCCCCCGACTAGCGGAGCCTACGAGCAGTACTTC.

The sample holds many counts of this clonotype. V usage is TRBV7-9 and J usage is TRBJ1-4; 9 bases are shared with TRBD1. Germline CDR1 is SEHNR and CDR2 is FQNEAQ (reference sequence). Trimming took 5 bases from V and 8 from J; bases not matched to a gene: 6. The CDR3 sequence is 14 residues long. This CDR3 reads CASSIPGTGEKLFF. The CDR3, as DNA: TGTGCCAGCAGCATCCCAGGGACAGGGGAAAAACTGTTTTTT.